The 24 T cell receptor beta chains presented below share a single source sample, sequenced in a study of graft-versus-host responses after intestinal transplantation. Their cognate antigens are unknown. Clones were sequenced by immunoSEQ multiplex PCR, and TCRdb holds only the in-frame ones, with some missing. The data contain roughly 77,000 clones, around 89% of them singletons. The material was unstimulated CD8+ T cells sorted from spleen or lymph node cells, obtained before intestinal transplant. The receptors stem from a human donor who received an intestinal transplant.

The chain combines TRBV5-1 with TRBJ1-1; 7 bases map to TRBD1. This CDR3 spans 15 amino acids. CDR1 and CDR2 from the germline V gene are SGHRS and YFSETQ. V lost 4 bases and J lost 0; bases outside the gene matches: 6. CDR3 amino acids: CASSPGQTVNTEAFF. The CDR3 bases are TGCGCCAGCAGCCCGGGACAGACCGTGAACACTGAAGCTTTCTTT.

The chain has TRBV9 and TRBJ2-1, with 8 bases matching TRBD2. In germline, CDR1 is SGDLS, CDR2 YYNGEE. The CDR3 length is 16 residues. With 0 bases clipped from V and 0 bases from J, the junction kept 2 bases outside the gene matches. The chain's CDR3 is CASSVASGYSYNEQFF. The CDR3 DNA sequence: TGTGCCAGCAGCGTAGCTAGCGGGTACTCCTACAATGAGCAGTTCTTC.

J is TRBJ1-4 and V is TRBV6-1, with a tentative D call TRBD1 (5 bases). Germline V gives CDR1 MNHNS, CDR2 SASEGT. The CDR3 is made up of 17 amino acids. V was pared by 2 bases and J by 3 bases, with 16 bases between. The CDR3 DNA reads as TGTGCCAGCAGTGAACCCCCATGGGGGGGAGCTAATGAAAAACTGTTTTTT. Translating gives CASSEPPWGGANEKLFF.

The CDR3 spells CASKRGRAYNEQFF. CDR3 bases: TGTGCCAGCAAACGAGGCCGAGCCTACAATGAGCAGTTCTTC. The chain combines TRBV7-2 with TRBJ2-1; no firm D call. Trimming removed 7 bases from V and 2 bases from J, with 12 bases in between. The CDR3 is 14 residues long. Per the germline V gene, CDR1 is SGHTA and CDR2 is FQGNSA.

The chain couples TRBV7-9 to TRBJ2-1; 9 bases are shared with TRBD1. This CDR3 is 16 amino acids long. The V gene end was trimmed by 6 bases and the J gene end by 5 bases; junction bases not matched to a gene: 11. Germline CDR1 reads SEHNR; CDR2 reads FQNEAQ (reference sequence). The CDR3 bases are TGTGCCAGCAGGGACAGGGGACCCCCTGGGGACAATGAGCAGTTCTTC. Amino acid sequence: CASRDRGPPGDNEQFF.

This sequence joins TRBV5-1 and TRBJ2-7; D call uncertain. This CDR3 region has 13 residues. V dropped 0 bases and J dropped 5 bases, with 9 bases sitting between them. Germline V gives CDR1 SGHRS, CDR2 YFSETQ. In DNA, the CDR3 is TGCGCCAGCAGCTTGGTCCCCCAGGACGAGCAGTACTTC. Its translation: CASSLVPQDEQYF.

The rearrangement links TRBV6-1 to TRBJ2-1; 8 nucleotides line up with TRBD1. The CDR3 spans 15 residues. With V trimmed by 6 bases and J by 3 bases, 7 bases remained unmatched. Germline assignment: CDR1 MNHNS and CDR2 SASEGT. DNA of the CDR3: TGTGCCAGCAGCTGGGACAGGACCAGCTACAATGAGCAGTTCTTC. Protein sequence: CASSWDRTSYNEQFF.

CDR3 protein: CASSPVSSGAGTDTQYF. The CDR3 DNA is TGCGCCAGCAGCCCAGTATCTAGCGGGGCGGGCACAGATACGCAGTATTTT. V usage is TRBV4-1 and J usage is TRBJ2-3, with 9 bases that match TRBD2. In germline, CDR1 is MGHRA, CDR2 YSYEKL. The CDR3 has 17 amino acids. J lost 1 base, V lost 4 bases, and 9 bases had no gene match.

The chain is built from TRBV4-1 and TRBJ1-5; unclear D gene. Germline CDR1 is MGHRA and CDR2 is YSYEKL. This CDR3 contains 13 residues. V dropped 1 base and J dropped 4 bases, with 5 bases sitting between them. CDR3 sequence reads: CASSQVRNQPQHF. CDR3 in DNA: TGCGCCAGCAGCCAAGTCAGGAATCAGCCCCAGCATTTT.

The chain uses TRBV27 and TRBJ2-1; TRBD2 is a possible D gene (5 bases). Trimming shortened V by 0 bases and J by 7 bases, and 10 bases separated the two germline ends. The CDR3 has 14 residues. Germline V gene data show CDR1 as MNHEY and CDR2 as SMNVEV (reference sequence). The CDR3 sequence: CASSLSGVGNEQFF. Written as DNA, the CDR3 is TGTGCCAGCAGTTTATCCGGGGTCGGTAATGAGCAGTTCTTC.

The chain employs TRBV6-1 and TRBJ1-1; no definite D call. The CDR3 has 12 residues. The V and J ends lost 4 bases and 8 bases respectively, with 11 bases between them. Per germline, CDR1 MNHNS and CDR2 SASEGT. CDR3 in amino acids: CASSVENPEAFF. DNA for the CDR3: TGTGCCAGCAGTGTCGAGAACCCAGAAGCTTTCTTT.

Worth noting for this clone: Compared with germline, one end of the junction differs, possibly owing to a read error. The chain joins TRBV4-1 to TRBJ2-1, with 15 nucleotides matching TRBD2. Germline V gene data show CDR1 as MGHRA and CDR2 as YSYEKL. CDR3 length equals 17 residues. Written as DNA, the CDR3 is TGCGCCAGCAGCCAAGGGACTAGCGGGAGGGCCTACAATGGGCAGTTCTTC. It codes for CASSQGTSGRAYNGQFF.

The chain carries TRBV6-1 and TRBJ2-5, with 11 nucleotides matching TRBD2. The junction had 4 bases not matched to a gene; V was cut back by 3 bases and J by 4 bases. Germline V gives CDR1 MNHNS, CDR2 SASEGT. The CDR3 spans 15 residues. The CDR3 DNA follows: TGTGCCAGCAGTGAGATAGCGGGGGGGCGAGAGACCCAGTACTTC. Translating gives CASSEIAGGRETQYF.

V usage is TRBV7-3 and J usage is TRBJ2-1, with 10 nucleotides matching TRBD2. This CDR3 spans 15 amino acids. The germline V gene has CDR1 SGHTA and CDR2 FQGTGA. V lost 4 bases, J lost 4 bases, and 4 bases stayed unmatched. Here the CDR3 DNA reads TGTGCCAGCAGCTCGGGACTAGCGTATTACAATGAGCAGTTCTTC. It translates to CASSSGLAYYNEQFF.

This chain joins TRBV5-4 and TRBJ2-7; D remains unclear. From germline, CDR1 is SGHNT and CDR2 YYREEE (reference sequence). Trimming pared 4 bases from V and 2 bases from J, leaving 7 bases between. The CDR3 spans 12 residues. The CDR3 bases are TGTGCCAGCAGCAACAGTACCTACGAGCAGTACTTC. It yields the protein CASSNSTYEQYF.

This clone was recorded only once. The rearrangement joins TRBV4-1 to TRBJ1-1, with TRBD1 as a possible D gene (5 bases). This CDR3 has 15 residues. V was trimmed by 4 bases and J by 1 base, leaving 13 bases between them. The germline gives CDR1 MGHRA, CDR2 YSYEKL. The CDR3 spells CASSLVGQGNTEAFF. CDR3 nucleotide sequence: TGCGCCAGCAGCCTAGTAGGGCAGGGGAACACTGAAGCTTTCTTT.

The J gene is TRBJ1-3, the V gene TRBV2; TRBD1 matches 7 bases. V lost 5 bases and J lost 4; bases outside the gene matches: 8. Germline CDR1 is SNHLY and CDR2 is FYNNEI. The CDR3 sequence is 15 residues long. CDR3 protein: CASSSYRGRGNTIYF. In DNA form, the CDR3 reads TGTGCCAGCAGTTCCTACAGGGGCAGGGGAAACACCATATATTTT. Combining the CDR3 with reference TRBV2 and TRBJ1-3 gives the whole variable domain EPEVTQTPSHQVTQMGQEVILRCVPISNHLYFYWYRQILGQKVEFLVSFYNNEISEKSEIFDDQFSVERPDGSNFTLKIRSTKLEDSAMYFCASSSYRGRGNTIYFGEGSWLTVV.

This rearrangement joins TRBV28 to TRBJ1-4, with 7 bases aligning to TRBD1. V lost 3 bases and J lost 3; bases outside the gene matches: 10. Germline CDR1 and CDR2: MDHEN and SYDVKM. This CDR3 is 17 amino acids long. The CDR3, as DNA: TGTGCCAGCAGTTTCCCAACCACAGGGGCAGCTAATGAAAAACTGTTTTTT. It specifies CASSFPTTGAANEKLFF.

The gene calls are TRBV6-5 and TRBJ2-5, with 8 bases aligning to TRBD2. The germline V gene has CDR1 MNHEY and CDR2 SVGAGI. The CDR3 contains 11 residues. With V trimmed by 5 bases and J by 13 bases, 6 bases remained unmatched. The CDR3 region is CASSASGGWYF. In nucleotides, the CDR3 is TGTGCCAGCAGTGCCAGCGGGGGCTGGTACTTC.

The V gene is TRBV5-6, the J gene TRBJ1-4, with D unresolved. V lost 3 bases, J lost 4 bases, and 13 bases lay in between. The CDR3 sequence is 15 residues long. Looked up from germline, CDR1 is SGHDT and CDR2 is YYEEEE. CDR3 sequence reads: CASSSTPADNEKLFF. CDR3 nucleotides: TGTGCCAGCAGCTCCACACCCGCCGATAATGAAAAACTGTTTTTT. Using reference TRBV5-6 and TRBJ1-4 for the parts outside the CDR3, the full variable domain is DAGVTQSPTHLIKTRGQQVTLRCSPKSGHDTVSWYQQALGQGPQFIFQYYEEEERQRGNFPDRFSGHQFPNYSSELNVNALLLGDSALYLCASSSTPADNEKLFFGSGTQLSVL.

In its sample, this clone was seen once. The rearrangement joins TRBV7-6 to TRBJ1-2, with 8 nucleotides matching TRBD1. J lost 2 bases, V lost 5 bases, and 4 bases had no gene match. Germline values: CDR1 SGHVS, CDR2 FNYEAQ. The CDR3 length is 14 residues. CDR3 sequence: CASSPRTGNYGYTF. DNA of the CDR3: TGTGCCAGCAGCCCACGGACAGGGAACTATGGCTACACCTTC. The whole variable domain, filled in from reference TRBV7-6 and TRBJ1-2, reads GAGVSQSPRYKVTKRGQDVALRCDPISGHVSLYWYRQALGQGPEFLTYFNYEAQQDKSGLPNDRFSAERPEGSISTLTIQRTEQRDSAMYRCASSPRTGNYGYTFGSGTRLTVV.

V is TRBV5-1 and J is TRBJ2-3; weak D call: TRBD1 (5 bases). This CDR3 is built from 14 residues. Trimming removed 0 bases from V and 3 bases from J, with 8 bases in between. Per the germline V gene, CDR1 is SGHRS and CDR2 is YFSETQ. This CDR3 reads CASSLDRPTDTQYF. The CDR3 nucleotides are TGCGCCAGCAGCTTGGACAGGCCTACAGATACGCAGTATTTT.

The chain is built from TRBV9 and TRBJ1-2, with D maybe TRBD1 (5 bases). The CDR3 consists of 15 residues. The V and J ends lost 4 bases and 5 bases respectively, with 18 bases between them. CDR1 and CDR2 (germline): SGDLS, YYNGEE. DNA of the CDR3: TGTGCCAGCAGCCCCGGGACTGCGGTCTTTTATGGCTACACCTTC. Translating it yields CASSPGTAVFYGYTF.

The J gene is TRBJ2-5, the V gene TRBV5-1; possible D gene TRBD2, 6 bases. V lost 4 bases to trimming and J lost 1 base, with 8 bases between them. Germline lookup yields CDR1 SGHRS and CDR2 YFSETQ. The CDR3 contains 13 residues. The CDR3 reads CASSAGLQETQYF. The CDR3 bases are TGCGCCAGCAGCGCGGGACTCCAAGAGACCCAGTACTTC.